This T cell receptor (beta chain) appears in the sequencing data of a study of vaccination and CD4 T cells after COVID-19 (dated by TCRdb to the early 2020s). About the study as a whole: The convalescent cohort comprised six males and four females, including two Hispanic individuals, seven Caucasians, two Asians and one multiracial person. Participants got two doses of the Pfizer-BioNTech BNT162b2 vaccine (n=8) or two doses of the Moderna mRNA-1273 vaccine (n=2). Post-COVID blood samples from convalescent patients were collected a median of around 100 days after diagnosis, with a range of 35 to 161 days. Post-vaccine blood samples were taken a median of around 70 days after the second vaccine dose, with a range of roughly 13 to 250 days. Culture stimuli were overlapping spike peptide pools from SARS-CoV-2 and from the common cold coronaviruses HCoV-NL63, HCoV-OC43 and HCoV-229E. Control cultures received a CEFX viral epitope pool as the positive control, an HIV-1 Nef peptide pool as the negative control, or no peptide. The spike-specific CD4+ TCR repertoire was compared before and after mRNA vaccination in around ten COVID-19 convalescent patients and a handful of infection-naive healthy vaccine recipients. An earlier paper using these donors assessed, at the TCR clonotype level, memory CD4+ T cell crossreactivity between SARS-CoV-2 and common cold coronavirus spike proteins. Broader findings and caveats from the paper: In convalescent patients, a median around 89% of post-vaccine SARS-CoV-2-reactive clones were detected only after vaccination, suggesting vaccine-specific priming. In convalescent patients, nearly all vaccine-specific clones (304 of 307) were found to be mono-reactive for SARS-CoV-2 spike rather than cross-reactive with common cold coronaviruses. Only a relatively small number of convalescent patients were included in the study, and early timepoints following natural infection were not analyzed. The median count of SARS-CoV-2-reactive clonotypes went up from around 23 after infection to 35 to 40 after vaccination, although the change was not significant.

In the case of this clonotype: This receptor's antigen is unknown. The input lacks base qualities; no much larger clone sits a single base away.

Explained via the paper, the treatment or condition label denotes: approximately 10-day PBMC culture with coronavirus spike peptide pools or control peptides (ViraFEST assay). CD4+ T cells from unexposed donors were collected before the COVID-19 pandemic (2011-2018). The study used the ViraFEST assay, which expanded antigen-specific T cells with peptide pools and then identified expanded clonotypes by TCR sequencing. Each well held around 2 million PBMCs cultured in IMDM containing around 5% human AB serum and roughly 10 IU/ml IL-2, with about 10 ug/ml peptide pools added. Half of the culture medium was replaced with fresh IL-2-containing medium on days 3 and 7. Once the cells had been in culture for around 10 days, the EasySep CD4+ T cell isolation kit was used to isolate CD4+ T cells by negative selection. Unexposed donor CD4+ T cells were tested for reactivity to SARS-CoV-2 S and N and four common cold coronavirus spike pools, as cell number allowed. Ficoll-Paque Plus gradient centrifugation was used to isolate PBMCs from whole blood, and the isolated PBMCs were then either used fresh or cryopreserved at -140C. Each culture condition was generally run in triplicate wells. Leukapheresis product for the unexposed donors was bought commercially.

A distance of 5 bases separates the germline ends of V and J, which lose 3 bases and 1 base respectively. Per the germline V gene (reference sequence), LNHDA is the CDR1 and SQIVND is the CDR2. The CDR3 contains 13 residues, cysteine and phenylalanine counted. Of the read, only the CDR3 DNA is kept; its 39 bases are in frame from base 1. Libraries were built with PCR. DNA from cultured CD4+ T cells underwent TCR sequencing with the Oncomine TCR Beta short-read assay at the Johns Hopkins FTIC core. The QIAamp micro DNA kit was used to extract genomic DNA from the cultured CD4+ T cells. The Oncomine TCR Beta libraries from cultured CD4+ T cells were pooled using unique dual indexes and then sequenced on an Illumina iSeq 100. From the authors' description of their analysis: Non-productive sequences were filtered out, and CDR3s that did not start with C, did not end with F or W, or were shorter than 7 amino acids were discarded. The MANAFEST web application identified antigen-specific clonotypes by comparing peptide-stimulated wells against reference wells and other culture wells. Positive clones required FDR below 0.05, an odds ratio above 5, and productive frequency above 0.1% in at least two of three replicate wells. A clonotype was classed as cross-reactive if the clonotype showed significant expansion both in SARS-CoV-2 spike wells and in at least one common cold coronavirus spike condition. Similarity between CDR3 sequences was evaluated in R version 3.6.1 using Levenshtein distances (stringdist) and unrooted phylogenetic trees (ape). The public sequencing data were trimmed at Q25 with fastp and processed into clonotypes with MiXCR by TCRdb, which kept only in-frame beta chains. Each record represents a unique CDR3 protein, reported with the most common genes and DNA among its rows. V and J calls and clone size were set by TCRdb, not the authors. In this sample the table shows 8,800 or so distinct CDR3 sequences, 40% to 60% of which occur a single time. The ten largest clones represent roughly 17% of the sample.

Sequenced sample: CD4+ T cells from blood, cultured in vitro. The chain employs TRBV19 and TRBJ2-3; the D gene remains uncertain. The sequence was collected from a human donor in good health. The CDR3 reads as follows: CASSITGTDTQYF. The bases are TGTGCCAGTAGTATTACAGGCACAGATACGCAGTATTTT.